This paragraph reports one TCR beta chain. Antigen unknown. This sample is drawn from a study of monozygotic twins with inflammatory bowel disease. Whole-study findings and limits: Results did not support any single strong IBD-associated signal or clonotype.

TCRdb reprocessed the 5' RACE reads and stores each CDR3 protein as one record, lacking DNA. This table lists some 170,000 distinct CDR3 sequences. The CDR3 is 15 amino acids. Looked up from germline, CDR1 is SGHTA and CDR2 is FQGTGA. The sample consisted of blood. The chain couples TRBV7-3 to TRBJ2-3; TCRdb's D call, TRBD1, is unchecked because there is no DNA. The TCR sequence derives from a human donor with ulcerative colitis or Crohn's disease, or a healthy co-twin of an affected twin (not recorded which). The CDR3 region is CASSQWGGSTDTQYF. The full variable domain, completed using reference TRBV7-3 and TRBJ2-3, is GAGVSQTPSNKVTEKGKYVELRCDPISGHTALYWYRQSLGQGPEFLIYFQGTGAADDSGLPNDRFFAVRPEGSVSTLKIQRTERGDSAVYLCASSQWGGSTDTQYFGPGTRLTVL.